This T cell receptor (beta chain) derives from a study of blood T cell repertoires in COVID-19. Sequenced by immunoSEQ multiplex PCR; TCRdb stores in-frame clones only, minus some. In the table there are tens of thousands of clones, about 80% of which are singletons. The TCR originated in a human donor in a cohort sampled during active COVID-19. The sample taken for sequencing was peripheral blood.

The CDR3 DNA reads as TGTGCCAGCAAGGGGGCTAACGGAAACACCATATATTTT. Its protein is CASKGANGNTIYF. The J gene is TRBJ1-3, the V gene TRBV12-3 or TRBV12-4, with 7 bases identical to TRBD1. The CDR3 is 13 residues long. Germline trimming cut 7 bases from V and 4 bases from J; bases unmatched to any gene: 4.